This T cell receptor beta chain was profiled in a study of blood T cell repertoires in COVID-19. Study-level information: The cDNA or gDNA used as material had been derived from T cells, B-cell-depleted T cells, or PBMCs.

Method: immunoSEQ multiplex PCR; TCRdb's copy keeps in-frame clones and lacks some. The sample consists of tens of thousands of clones, around 82% of them appearing once. This CDR3 comprises 14 residues. Germline loops: CDR1 KGHSH, CDR2 LQKENI. V was pared by 5 bases and J by 5 bases, with 16 bases between. The clonotype comes from a man aged 40-50 years with acute or convalescent COVID-19. The sample taken for sequencing was peripheral blood. This rearrangement joins TRBV18 to TRBJ2-7, with TRBD1 as a possible D gene (6 bases). CDR3 sequence: CASSTRNRANEQYF. CDR3 coding DNA: TGTGCCAGCTCAACTAGGAACAGGGCGAACGAGCAGTACTTC.